This T cell receptor (beta chain) is from a study of beta chain features in type 1 diabetes. Sequenced material consisted of expressed TCRB transcripts (all of the isolated RNA was reverse transcribed). The table came from immunoSEQ multiplex PCR; TCRdb's copy has only in-frame clones and leaves some out. The table includes 600,000 or so clones, around 15% detected once. As concerns this clone: No antigen is known for it.

Study-level points and caveats: TCRB CDR3s from Type 1 diabetes patients were moderately but significantly shorter in all four CD4+ subsets. Equally in patients and controls, PCR might preferentially amplify shorter templates.

The receptor was derived from a man aged 18 to 29 with type 1 diabetes. Material: naive CD4+ T cells from blood.

CDR3 sequence reads: CASRSSEQFF. CDR3 in DNA: TGTGCCAGCAGGTCGAGTGAGCAGTTCTTC. This chain uses TRBV9 with TRBJ2-1; no firm D call. CDR3 length: 10 residues. Trimming cost V 5 bases and J 9 bases, with 6 bases left between them. Germline CDR1 reads SGDLS; CDR2 reads YYNGEE.